Here is one T cell receptor (beta chain) with its context. Random hexamers were used to reverse transcribe an amount of roughly 0.45 to 1 ug RNA. MiXCR was run by TCRdb on the immunoSEQ multiplex PCR reads, yielding one entry per CDR3 protein. Of about 140,000 distinct CDR3 sequences in the sample, about 95% are singletons; the top ten hold roughly 0.2%. These data belong to a study of CD8 T cells in Susac syndrome. Sequenced input: CD8+ T cells from PBMCs. The receptor was isolated from a human donor with Susac syndrome.

The CDR3 reads CASSLDREGNQPQHF. CDR3 in DNA: TGTGCCAGCAGTTTAGACAGGGAGGGCAATCAGCCCCAGCATTTT. J is TRBJ1-5 and V is TRBV6-2 or TRBV6-3, with 7 nucleotides matching TRBD1. The CDR3 has 15 residues. Germline CDR1 and CDR2: MNHEY and SVGEGT. Trimming cost V 4 bases and J 2 bases; bases outside gene matches: 5.